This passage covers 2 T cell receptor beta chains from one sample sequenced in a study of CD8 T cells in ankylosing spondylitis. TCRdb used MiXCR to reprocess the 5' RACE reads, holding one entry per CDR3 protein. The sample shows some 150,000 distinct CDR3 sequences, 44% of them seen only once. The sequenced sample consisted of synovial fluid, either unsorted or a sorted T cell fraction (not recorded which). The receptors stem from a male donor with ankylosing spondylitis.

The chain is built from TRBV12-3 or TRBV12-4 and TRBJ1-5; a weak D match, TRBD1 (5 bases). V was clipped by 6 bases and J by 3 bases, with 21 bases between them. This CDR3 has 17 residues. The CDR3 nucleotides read TGTGCCAGCAGCTTGAGAAGACAGACGAGGACCAATCAGCCCCAGCATTTT. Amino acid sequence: CASSLRRQTRTNQPQHF.

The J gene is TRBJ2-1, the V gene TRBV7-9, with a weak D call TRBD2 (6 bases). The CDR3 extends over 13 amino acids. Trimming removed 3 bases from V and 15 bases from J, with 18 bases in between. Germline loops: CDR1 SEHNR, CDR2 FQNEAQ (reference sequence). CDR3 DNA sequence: TGTGCCAGCAGCTTGGGGTGGGACTGGGTGCCGTTCTTC. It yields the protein CASSLGWDWVPFF.